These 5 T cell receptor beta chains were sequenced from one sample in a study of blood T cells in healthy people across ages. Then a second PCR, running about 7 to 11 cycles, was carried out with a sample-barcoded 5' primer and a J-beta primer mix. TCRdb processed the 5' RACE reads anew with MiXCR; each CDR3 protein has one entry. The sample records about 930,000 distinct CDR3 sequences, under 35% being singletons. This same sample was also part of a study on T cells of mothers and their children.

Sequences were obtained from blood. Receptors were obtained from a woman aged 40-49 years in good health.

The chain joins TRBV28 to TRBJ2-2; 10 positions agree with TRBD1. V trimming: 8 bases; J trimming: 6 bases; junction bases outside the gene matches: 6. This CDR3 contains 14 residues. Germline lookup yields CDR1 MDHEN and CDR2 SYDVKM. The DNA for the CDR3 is TGTGCCAGCGTGAGACAGGGGGCCCCCGGGGAGCTGTTTTTT. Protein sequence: CASVRQGAPGELFF.

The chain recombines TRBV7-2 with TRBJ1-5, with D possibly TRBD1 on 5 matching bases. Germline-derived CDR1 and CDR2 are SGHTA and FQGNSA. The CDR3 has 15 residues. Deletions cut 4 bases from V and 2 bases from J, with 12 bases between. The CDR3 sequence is CASSYQGSGNQPQHF. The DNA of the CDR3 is TGTGCCAGCAGCTATCAGGGTTCGGGCAATCAGCCCCAGCATTTT.

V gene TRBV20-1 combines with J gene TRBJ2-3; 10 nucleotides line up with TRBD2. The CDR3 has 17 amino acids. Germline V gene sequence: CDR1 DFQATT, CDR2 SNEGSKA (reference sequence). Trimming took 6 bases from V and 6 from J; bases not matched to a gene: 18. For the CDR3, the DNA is TGCAGTGCCAAGCAAAGTCGAGCGGGGGGGCCGTATGATACGCAGTATTTT. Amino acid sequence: CSAKQSRAGGPYDTQYF.

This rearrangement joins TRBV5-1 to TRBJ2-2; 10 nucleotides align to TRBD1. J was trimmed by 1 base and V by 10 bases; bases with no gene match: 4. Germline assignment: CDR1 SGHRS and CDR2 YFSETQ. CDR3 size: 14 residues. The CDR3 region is CASGTGENTGELFF. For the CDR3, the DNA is TGCGCCTCCGGGACAGGGGAGAACACCGGGGAGCTGTTTTTT.

The CDR3 region is CASSVGDTRGNSPLHF. The CDR3 DNA reads as TGTGCCAGCAGCGTAGGCGATACGAGAGGGAATTCACCCCTCCACTTT. V is TRBV9 and J is TRBJ1-6; no clear D gene. Trimming cost V 0 bases and J 7 bases, with 14 bases left between them. The germline V gene has CDR1 SGDLS and CDR2 YYNGEE. This CDR3 has 16 amino acids.